The 17 T cell receptor beta chains below all came from one sample that was sequenced in a study of post-analysis software for immune sequencing data. The study, taken as a whole, reports: Roughly five TRBV segments appeared more often in patients than in controls, and TRBV5-6, TRBV5-1 and TRBV20-1 were among these.

No antigens are known for them. The TCR beta cDNA libraries carried unique molecular identifiers. TCRdb fed the PCR reads into MiXCR, producing one record per CDR3 protein. The repertoire holds about 820,000 distinct CDR3 sequences, with around 50% as singletons. Sample: blood. Receptors were obtained from a girl aged 10 to 17 with multiple sclerosis.

Only a few counts were recorded for this clonotype. The genes are TRBV20-1 and TRBJ2-5, with D maybe TRBD2 (5 bases). The end of the DNA aligns better with TRBJ2-7, so the J call may be wrong. The CDR3 covers 13 residues. Germline CDR1 DFQATT, CDR2 SNEGSKA (reference sequence). CDR3 coding DNA: TGCAGTGCTAGTGCTAGCCGGACCTACGAGCAGTACTTC. Its protein product is CSASASRTYEQYF.

The chain links TRBV7-2 to TRBJ2-6, with D unresolved. There are 17 residues in the CDR3. V was shortened by 1 base and J by 2 bases, with 12 bases between the two germline ends. Germline-derived CDR1 and CDR2 are SGHTA and FQGNSA. Written as DNA, the CDR3 is TGTGCCAGCAGCTTAGTGGCAAGGAACGCTGGGGCCAACGTCCTGACTTTC. Protein product: CASSLVARNAGANVLTF.

The genes are TRBV5-1 and TRBJ1-2; no reliable D call. Per the germline V gene, CDR1 is SGHRS and CDR2 is YFSETQ. Trimming left V 4 bases short and J 2 bases short, with 18 bases between. The CDR3 has 16 amino acids. CDR3: CASSLDRALDNYGYTF. The CDR3 DNA reads as TGCGCCAGCAGCCTAGACCGGGCCCTAGACAACTATGGCTACACCTTC.

The chain is built from TRBV29-1 and TRBJ1-2; 9 bases are a match to TRBD1. Germline assignment: CDR1 SQVTM and CDR2 ANQGSEA. The V segment lost 7 bases and the J segment 8 bases; nucleotides outside the gene matches: 8. The CDR3 sequence is 12 residues long. This chain's CDR3 is CSAATGGDGYTF. The CDR3 DNA reads TGCAGCGCCGCGACAGGGGGAGACGGCTACACCTTC.

CDR3 sequence reads: CASSLVGDFTDTQYF. CDR3 DNA sequence: TGTGCCAGCAGCCTCGTGGGGGACTTCACAGATACGCAGTATTTT. This chain connects TRBV7-2 to TRBJ2-3; tentatively, D is TRBD2 (6 bases). Germline lookup yields CDR1 SGHTA and CDR2 FQGNSA. The CDR3 is 15 residues long. The V end was cut by 5 bases, the J end by 2 bases, with 14 bases between.

This clonotype was seen just once. CDR3: CASSLEQGIGTEAFF. CDR3 nucleotide sequence: TGTGCCAGCAGCTTAGAACAGGGGATAGGCACTGAAGCTTTCTTT. This rearrangement joins TRBV11-2 to TRBJ1-1, with 7 bases lining up with TRBD1. The CDR3 loop spans 15 amino acids. Trimming removed 0 bases from V and 4 bases from J; junction bases left unmatched: 5. Per the germline V gene, CDR1 is SGHAT and CDR2 is FQNNGV.

The CDR3 protein is CASSYSAAAVQPQHF. The CDR3 DNA sequence: TGTGCCAGCAGTTACTCGGCCGCTGCGGTTCAGCCCCAGCATTTT. The rearrangement links TRBV6-5 to TRBJ1-5, with D uncertain. The V and J ends lost 0 bases and 6 bases respectively, with 12 bases between them. CDR3 length equals 15 residues. Germline CDR1 reads MNHEY; CDR2 reads SVGAGI.

This chain uses TRBV7-2 with TRBJ2-3; D gene uncertain. Trimming pared 0 bases from V and 10 bases from J, leaving 11 bases between. The CDR3 totals 13 residues. CDR1 and CDR2 (germline): SGHTA, FQGNSA. The CDR3 DNA follows: TGTGCCAGCAGCTTAGCTTCCCGAAGGGCGCAGTATTTT. Its protein product is CASSLASRRAQYF.

The chain combines TRBV7-9 with TRBJ1-1; the D is unclear. The germline gives CDR1 SEHNR, CDR2 FQNEAQ (reference sequence). Trimming removed 8 bases from V and 0 bases from J, with 10 bases in between. The CDR3 extends over 13 amino acids. For the CDR3, the DNA is TGTGCCAGCGCTCTGGATTTGAACACTGAAGCTTTCTTT. Translated: CASALDLNTEAFF.

The chain couples TRBV5-1 to TRBJ2-7, with D perhaps matching TRBD1 (7 bases). The ends were cut back, 3 bases at V and 2 bases at J, with 15 bases in the middle. In germline, CDR1 is SGHRS, CDR2 YFSETQ. The length of the CDR3 is 15 residues. The CDR3 DNA is TGCGCCAGCAGCTCGGGCGGGACAGCACCCTACGAGCAGTACTTC. Amino acid sequence: CASSSGGTAPYEQYF.

V and J are TRBV20-1 and TRBJ2-7, with D perhaps TRBD2 (5 bases). The J call is in doubt because the DNA end fits TRBJ2-5 better. CDR1 is DFQATT and CDR2 is SNEGSKA in the germline V gene (reference sequence). CDR3 length equals 14 residues. In DNA form, the CDR3 reads TGCAGTGCTAGAAACAGCGGCGGCAGGGAGACCCAGTACTTC. This gives the protein CSARNSGGRETQYF.

As to this clonotype: A read error may explain this, as a much larger clone is one base away. The chain employs TRBV20-1 and TRBJ2-7, with 9 bases matching TRBD1. In germline, CDR1 is DFQATT, CDR2 SNEGSKA (reference sequence). CDR3 size: 13 residues. V lost 4 bases, J lost 2 bases, and 3 bases stayed unmatched. In DNA form, the CDR3 reads TGCAGTGCTACCGGGACAGGGACCTACGAGCAGTACTTC. Protein product: CSATGTGTYEQYF.

This clonotype was counted between two and nine times. The chain carries TRBV29-1 and TRBJ1-6; D gene ambiguous. Looked up from germline, CDR1 is SQVTM and CDR2 is ANQGSEA. V lost 5 bases, J lost 5 bases, and 16 bases lay in between. CDR3 length: 15 amino acids. The CDR3 here is CSVSVAGMDNSPLHF. The DNA for the CDR3 is TGCAGCGTTTCCGTGGCCGGGATGGATAATTCACCCCTCCACTTT. The complete variable domain, with remaining parts taken from reference TRBV29-1 and TRBJ1-6, reads SAVISQKPSRDICQRGTSLTIQCQVDSQVTMMFWYRQQPGQSLTLIATANQGSEATYESGFVIDKFPISRPNLTFSTLTVSNMSPEDSSIYLCSVSVAGMDNSPLHFGNGTRLTVT.

The chain joins TRBV12-3 or TRBV12-4 to TRBJ1-5; D gene ambiguous. With 6 bases removed from V and 0 bases from J, the gap between germline ends came to 9 bases. The CDR3 has 14 residues. CDR3 nucleotide sequence: TGTGCCAGCAGCCCCGACCATAGCAATCAGCCCCAGCATTTT. Encoded protein: CASSPDHSNQPQHF.

This clonotype was found a few times. V usage is TRBV29-1 and J usage is TRBJ2-5, with D perhaps TRBD1 (6 bases). Germline V gives CDR1 SQVTM, CDR2 ANQGSEA. Trimming took off 4 bases at V and 4 bases at J, with 16 bases between the two ends. This CDR3 has 14 amino acids. This CDR3 reads CSVVGYTGPETQYF. CDR3 nucleotides: TGCAGCGTTGTGGGATACACAGGGCCAGAGACCCAGTACTTC.

The chain combines TRBV12-3 or TRBV12-4 with TRBJ1-2; TRBD1 matches at 9 bases. With 8 bases clipped from V and 3 bases from J, the junction kept 7 bases outside the gene matches. The CDR3 length is 14 residues. CDR3 region: CASPSDRGDYGYTF. Here the CDR3 DNA reads TGTGCCAGCCCCTCGGACAGGGGAGACTATGGCTACACCTTC.

The CDR3 protein is CASSYLSGGAKETQYF. The DNA of the CDR3 is TGTGCCAGCAGTTACTTGTCCGGCGGGGCGAAAGAGACCCAGTACTTC. The chain links TRBV6-6 to TRBJ2-5; D is perhaps TRBD2 (6 bases). This CDR3 is built from 16 residues. Per the germline V gene, CDR1 is MNHNY and CDR2 is SVGAGI (reference sequence). V lost 1 base to trimming and J lost 3 bases, with 15 bases between them.